These 17 T cell receptor beta chains came from one sample sequenced in a study of cytomegalovirus exposure and HLA in healthy donors. The PCR was carried out with 60 Vbeta primers and 13 Jbeta primers. Profiled with immunoSEQ multiplex PCR; TCRdb holds only in-frame clones, not every one. The sample holds 130,000 or so clones, 75% to 80% seen once. The sample was PBMCs. These receptors all come from a middle-aged woman in good health and CMV-seronegative.

In its sample, this clone was seen a few times. The V call is TRBV6-4, the J call TRBJ2-2; D is undetermined. V lost 3 bases, J lost 5 bases, and 10 bases lay in between. Per germline, CDR1 MRHNA and CDR2 SNTAGT. CDR3 length: 14 amino acids. DNA for the CDR3: TGTGCCAGCAGTGATTACTCAAAAACCGGGGAGCTGTTTTTT. This encodes CASSDYSKTGELFF.

The chain links TRBV28 to TRBJ2-4; a possible D gene is TRBD1 (6 bases). The germline V gene has CDR1 MDHEN and CDR2 SYDVKM. The ends were cut back, 3 bases at V and 8 bases at J, with 8 bases in the middle. The CDR3 covers 12 residues. The CDR3 protein is CASSLGQHIQYF. The CDR3 DNA sequence: TGTGCCAGCAGTTTGGGACAACACATTCAGTACTTC.

J is TRBJ2-2 and V is TRBV6-1; TRBD2 aligns across 13 bases. This CDR3 contains 14 residues. Looked up from germline, CDR1 is MNHNS and CDR2 is SASEGT. V lost 6 bases to trimming and J lost 5 bases; unmatched junction nucleotides: 0. The CDR3 DNA reads as TGTGCCAGCAGGGGACTAGCGGGAACCGGGGAGCTGTTTTTT. This encodes CASRGLAGTGELFF.

This clone was recorded once. The chain uses TRBV5-4 and TRBJ1-2; tentatively, D is TRBD1 (5 bases). The germline V gene has CDR1 SGHNT and CDR2 YYREEE (reference sequence). The CDR3 is 14 residues long. Trimming took 4 bases from V and 5 from J, leaving 15 bases between them. The CDR3 coding sequence is TGTGCCAGCAGCGATCAGGGTTTACGATATGGCTACACCTTC. It codes for CASSDQGLRYGYTF.

This CDR3 reads CASRLAARAGDTQYF. CDR3 coding DNA: TGTGCCAGCCGCCTAGCGGCGAGGGCTGGGGATACGCAGTATTTT. The chain combines TRBV19 with TRBJ2-3, with TRBD2 matching over 7 bases. Per germline, CDR1 LNHDA and CDR2 SQIVND (reference sequence). V shed 9 bases, J shed 6 bases, and the junction held 15 bases outside the gene matches. The CDR3 loop spans 15 amino acids.

The rearrangement uses TRBV5-1 and TRBJ1-2, with 7 bases aligning to TRBD1. V trimming: 0 bases; J trimming: 7 bases; junction bases outside the gene matches: 9. The CDR3 is 15 residues long. The V gene's germline CDR1 is SGHRS and CDR2 YFSETQ. CDR3 protein: CASSLEVGGASGYTF. In DNA, the CDR3 is TGCGCCAGCAGCTTGGAGGTAGGGGGCGCTTCTGGCTACACCTTC.

The CDR3 DNA is TGCGCCAGCAGCCAAGGACAGGGGACTGACTATGGCTACACCTTC. It codes for CASSQGQGTDYGYTF. The rearrangement links TRBV4-1 to TRBJ1-2; TRBD1 matches 8 bases. The germline V gene encodes CDR1 MGHRA and CDR2 YSYEKL. This CDR3 is built from 15 residues. The J segment lost 3 bases and the V segment lost 1 base, leaving 4 bases of the junction unmatched.

V and J are TRBV7-2 and TRBJ2-3, with unresolved D. This CDR3 is 16 amino acids long. The V gene lost 2 bases and the J gene lost 4 bases, with 16 bases spanning the gap. Germline CDR1 SGHTA, CDR2 FQGNSA. CDR3 in amino acids: CASSLNSLGISDTQYF. The CDR3 DNA is TGTGCCAGCAGCTTAAACAGCTTGGGCATCTCAGATACGCAGTATTTT.

The rearrangement uses TRBV5-1 and TRBJ2-3; TRBD2 agrees at 8 bases. Trimming at V came to 4 bases and at J to 5 bases, leaving 6 bases not matched to a gene. The CDR3 loop spans 14 amino acids. Germline assignment: CDR1 SGHRS and CDR2 YFSETQ. Here the CDR3 reads CASSPGGVVDTQYF. DNA of the CDR3: TGCGCCAGCAGCCCGGGGGGGGTTGTAGATACGCAGTATTTT.

The chain is built from TRBV4-1 and TRBJ2-7, with TRBD2 as a possible D gene (5 bases). Trimming took off 1 base at V and 5 bases at J, with 9 bases between the two ends. The germline V gene has CDR1 MGHRA and CDR2 YSYEKL. The CDR3 runs 13 residues. The CDR3 loop is CASSQAPGNEQYF. The CDR3 DNA reads as TGCGCCAGCAGCCAAGCCCCCGGGAACGAGCAGTACTTC.

The chain uses TRBV10-1 and TRBJ2-3; TRBD2 aligns across 10 bases. This CDR3 spans 15 amino acids. Germline trimming cut 6 bases from V and 4 bases from J; bases unmatched to any gene: 7. Per germline, CDR1 WNHNN and CDR2 SYGVQD (reference sequence). Here the CDR3 reads CASSIMLAGADTQYF. CDR3 sequence (DNA): TGCGCCAGCAGCATAATGCTAGCGGGAGCAGATACGCAGTATTTT.

V is TRBV6-4 and J is TRBJ1-1, with 8 positions matching TRBD1. Trimming removed 1 base from V and 0 bases from J; junction bases left unmatched: 7. This CDR3 contains 17 residues. Per germline, CDR1 MRHNA and CDR2 SNTAGT. CDR3 DNA sequence: TGTGCCAGCAGTGACTACAGGGGGACAGGATTGAACACTGAAGCTTTCTTT. Translation gives CASSDYRGTGLNTEAFF.

V and J are TRBV4-1 and TRBJ1-1, with TRBD1 matching over 9 bases. The length of the CDR3 is 16 residues. V was pared by 2 bases and J by 0 bases, with 4 bases of the junction left unmatched. The germline V gene has CDR1 MGHRA and CDR2 YSYEKL. CDR3 nucleotide sequence: TGCGCCAGCAGCCAATCGACAGGGGGGATGAACACTGAAGCTTTCTTT. It codes for CASSQSTGGMNTEAFF.

This clone was seen a single time. V gene TRBV15 combines with J gene TRBJ2-7; TRBD2 agrees at 12 bases. Germline loops: CDR1 LNHNV, CDR2 YYDKDF (reference sequence). Trimming at V came to 3 bases and at J to 2 bases, leaving 2 bases not matched to a gene. This CDR3 has 15 residues. The CDR3 here is CATSSGLAGTYEQYF. DNA of the CDR3: TGTGCCACCAGCAGTGGACTAGCGGGAACCTACGAGCAGTACTTC.

This clone was seen only once. The CDR3 loop is CASSLTSGSQNEQFF. Written as DNA, the CDR3 is TGTGCCAGCAGCCTGACTAGCGGGAGTCAAAATGAGCAGTTCTTC. This chain uses TRBV4-2 with TRBJ2-1, with 12 bases matching TRBD2. The CDR3 length is 15 residues. The V and J ends lost 4 bases and 7 bases, in that order; junction bases with no gene match: 5. Germline CDR1 LGHNA, CDR2 YNFKEQ.

This chain uses TRBV2 with TRBJ1-5; the D gene is possibly TRBD1 (5 bases). CDR3 length equals 16 residues. Germline V gene data show CDR1 as SNHLY and CDR2 as FYNNEI. V lost 1 base, J lost 2 bases, and 12 bases lay in between. The CDR3 DNA reads as TGTGCCAGCAGTGAAGAGGAGGGCAGGGGCAATCAGCCCCAGCATTTT. As protein: CASSEEEGRGNQPQHF. Full variable domain (missing parts from reference TRBV2 and TRBJ1-5): EPEVTQTPSHQVTQMGQEVILRCVPISNHLYFYWYRQILGQKVEFLVSFYNNEISEKSEIFDDQFSVERPDGSNFTLKIRSTKLEDSAMYFCASSEEEGRGNQPQHFGDGTRLSIL.

J is TRBJ1-5 and V is TRBV4-1; D gene unclear. The CDR3 runs 15 residues. Germline-derived CDR1 and CDR2 are MGHRA and YSYEKL. With 1 base removed from V and 0 bases from J, the gap between germline ends came to 7 bases. CDR3 sequence reads: CASSQVPGSNQPQHF. In DNA form, the CDR3 reads TGCGCCAGCAGCCAAGTCCCGGGTAGCAATCAGCCCCAGCATTTT.